This T cell receptor beta chain was sequenced in a study of T cell repertoires in cytomegalovirus infection. For the study at large: Through public TCR beta signatures, both CMV infection and matching HLA type were indicated. Study-level findings and limits: Summed frequency of shared TCR beta families picked out CMV carriers who also had the relevant HLA. Clonotype analysis showed dominance of the ex vivo response by HLA-C-restricted CMV-specific TCR beta clonotypes.

TCRdb used MiXCR to reprocess the reads, holding one entry per CDR3 protein. In the table there are roughly 180,000 distinct CDR3 sequences, approximately 30% of which are singletons. The CDR3 has 13 residues. The germline V gene encodes CDR1 DFQATT and CDR2 SNEGSKA (reference sequence). The V end lost 6 bases, the J end lost 1 base, and 12 bases lay between the germline ends. This clonotype has only a few counts. Antigen unknown. V and J are TRBV20-1 and TRBJ1-2, with D possibly matching TRBD1 (5 bases). The receptor was derived from a human donor in good health (CMV status not recorded). Some clones in this sample may be carry-over from other donors' samples. Sequencing input: PBMCs. DNA for the CDR3: TGCAGTGCCCTGGTGAGGGGTAACTATGGCTACACCTTC. Residues: CSALVRGNYGYTF.